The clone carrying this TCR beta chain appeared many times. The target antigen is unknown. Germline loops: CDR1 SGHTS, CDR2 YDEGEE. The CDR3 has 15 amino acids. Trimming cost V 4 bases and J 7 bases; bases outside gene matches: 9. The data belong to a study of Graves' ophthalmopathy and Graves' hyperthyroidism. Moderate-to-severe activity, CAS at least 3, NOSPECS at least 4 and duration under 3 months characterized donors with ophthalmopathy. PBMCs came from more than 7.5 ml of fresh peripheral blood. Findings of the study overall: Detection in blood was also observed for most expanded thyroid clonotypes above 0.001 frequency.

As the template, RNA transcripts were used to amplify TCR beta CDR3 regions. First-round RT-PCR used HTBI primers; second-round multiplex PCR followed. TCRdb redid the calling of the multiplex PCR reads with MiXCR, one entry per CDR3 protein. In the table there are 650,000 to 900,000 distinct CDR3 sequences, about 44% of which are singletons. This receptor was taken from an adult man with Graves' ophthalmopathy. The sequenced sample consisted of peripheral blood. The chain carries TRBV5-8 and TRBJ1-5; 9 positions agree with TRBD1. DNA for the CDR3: TGTGCCAGCAGCGCCTTACAGGGGGCGGGACAGCCCCAGCATTTT. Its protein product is CASSALQGAGQPQHF.